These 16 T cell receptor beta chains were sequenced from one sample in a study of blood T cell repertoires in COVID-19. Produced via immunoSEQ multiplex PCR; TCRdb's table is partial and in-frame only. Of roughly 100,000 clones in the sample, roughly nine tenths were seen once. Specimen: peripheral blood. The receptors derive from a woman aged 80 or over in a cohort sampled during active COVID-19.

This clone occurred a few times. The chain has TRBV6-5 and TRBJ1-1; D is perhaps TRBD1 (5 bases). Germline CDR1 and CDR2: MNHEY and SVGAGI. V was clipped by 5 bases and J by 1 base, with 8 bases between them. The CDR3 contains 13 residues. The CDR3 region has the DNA TGTGCCAGCAGTAGGACATGGAACACTGAAGCTTTCTTT. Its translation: CASSRTWNTEAFF.

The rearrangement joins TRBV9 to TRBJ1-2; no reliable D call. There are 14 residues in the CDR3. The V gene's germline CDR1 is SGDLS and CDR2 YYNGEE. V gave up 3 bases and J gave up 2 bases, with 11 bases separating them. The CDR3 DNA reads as TGTGCCAGCAGCGAGAGGGTCTCGAACTATGGCTACACCTTC. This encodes CASSERVSNYGYTF.

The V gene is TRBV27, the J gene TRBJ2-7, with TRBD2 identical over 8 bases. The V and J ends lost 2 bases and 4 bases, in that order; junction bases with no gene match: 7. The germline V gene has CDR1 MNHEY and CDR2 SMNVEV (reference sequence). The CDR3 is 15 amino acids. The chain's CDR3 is CASSLDGRAGYEQYF. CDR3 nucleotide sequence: TGTGCCAGCAGTTTAGACGGGAGGGCCGGTTACGAGCAGTACTTC.

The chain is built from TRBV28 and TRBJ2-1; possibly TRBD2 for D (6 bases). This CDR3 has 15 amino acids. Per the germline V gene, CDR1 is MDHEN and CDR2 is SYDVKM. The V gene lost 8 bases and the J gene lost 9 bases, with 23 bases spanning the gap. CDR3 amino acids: CASLTLSRRDGEQFF. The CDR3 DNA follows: TGTGCCAGCCTTACTCTGAGCCGGAGGGACGGTGAGCAGTTCTTC. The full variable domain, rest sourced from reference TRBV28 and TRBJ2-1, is DVKVTQSSRYLVKRTGEKVFLECVQDMDHENMFWYRQDPGLGLRLIYFSYDVKMKEKGDIPEGYSVSREKKERFSLILESASTNQTSMYLCASLTLSRRDGEQFFGPGTRLTVL.

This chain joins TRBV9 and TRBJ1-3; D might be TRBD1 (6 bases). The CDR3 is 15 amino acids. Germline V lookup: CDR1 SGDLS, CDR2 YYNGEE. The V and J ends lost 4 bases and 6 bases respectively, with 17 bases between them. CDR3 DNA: TGTGCCAGCAGCAGCCGGTCAGGGGCTCTAAACACCATATATTTT. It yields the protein CASSSRSGALNTIYF.

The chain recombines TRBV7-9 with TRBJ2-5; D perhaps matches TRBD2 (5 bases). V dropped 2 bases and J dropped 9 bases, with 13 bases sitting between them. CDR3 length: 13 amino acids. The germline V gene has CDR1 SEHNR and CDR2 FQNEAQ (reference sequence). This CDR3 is CASSLRGGRPQYF. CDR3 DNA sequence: TGTGCCAGCAGCTTACGGGGTGGACGGCCCCAGTACTTC.

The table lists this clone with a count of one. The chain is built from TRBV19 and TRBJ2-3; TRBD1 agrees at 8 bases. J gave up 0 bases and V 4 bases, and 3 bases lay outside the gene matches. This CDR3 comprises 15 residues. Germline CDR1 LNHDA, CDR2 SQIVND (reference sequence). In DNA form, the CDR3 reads TGTGCCAGTAGTACCCGGACAGGGAGCACAGATACGCAGTATTTT. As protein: CASSTRTGSTDTQYF.

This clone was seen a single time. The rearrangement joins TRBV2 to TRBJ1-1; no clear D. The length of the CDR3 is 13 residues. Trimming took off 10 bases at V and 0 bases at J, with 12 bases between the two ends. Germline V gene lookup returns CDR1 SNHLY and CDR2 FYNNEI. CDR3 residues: CANSTDMNTEAFF. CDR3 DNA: TGTGCCAACTCCACAGACATGAACACTGAAGCTTTCTTT.

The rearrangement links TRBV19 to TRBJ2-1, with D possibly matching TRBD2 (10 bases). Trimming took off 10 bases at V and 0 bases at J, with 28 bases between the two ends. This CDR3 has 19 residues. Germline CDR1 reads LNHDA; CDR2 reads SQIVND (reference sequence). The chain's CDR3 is CATTRDRASGGFSYNEQFF. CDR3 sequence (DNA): TGTGCCACCACTCGGGACAGGGCTAGCGGGGGTTTCTCCTACAATGAGCAGTTCTTC.

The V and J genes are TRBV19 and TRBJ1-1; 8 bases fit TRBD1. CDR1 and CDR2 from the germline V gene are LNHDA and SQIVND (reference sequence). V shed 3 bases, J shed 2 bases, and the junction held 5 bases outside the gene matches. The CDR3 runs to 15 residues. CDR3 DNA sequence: TGTGCCAGTAGTATGGAGACAGGGGTCAACACTGAAGCTTTCTTT. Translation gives CASSMETGVNTEAFF.

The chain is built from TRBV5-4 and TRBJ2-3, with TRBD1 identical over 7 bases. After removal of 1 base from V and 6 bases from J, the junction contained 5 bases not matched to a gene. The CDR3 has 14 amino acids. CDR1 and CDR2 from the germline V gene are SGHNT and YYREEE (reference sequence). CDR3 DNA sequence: TGTGCCAGCAGCTTGAACAGGGGCGGGGATACGCAGTATTTT. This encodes CASSLNRGGDTQYF.

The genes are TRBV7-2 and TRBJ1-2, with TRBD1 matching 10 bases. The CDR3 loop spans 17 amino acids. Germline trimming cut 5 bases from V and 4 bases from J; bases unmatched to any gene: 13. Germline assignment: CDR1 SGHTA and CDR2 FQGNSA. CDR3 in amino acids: CASSVGTGAFPLYGYTF. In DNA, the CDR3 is TGTGCCAGCAGCGTCGGGACAGGGGCATTTCCACTCTATGGCTACACCTTC.

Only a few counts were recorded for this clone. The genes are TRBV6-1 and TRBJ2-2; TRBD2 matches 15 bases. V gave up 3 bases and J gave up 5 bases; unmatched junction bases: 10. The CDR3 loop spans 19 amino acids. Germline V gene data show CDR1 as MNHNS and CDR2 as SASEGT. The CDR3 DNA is TGTGCCAGCAGTGATTGGGGACTAGCGGGAGGAATTGGGACCGGGGAGCTGTTTTTT. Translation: CASSDWGLAGGIGTGELFF.

CDR3 in amino acids: CASSFQGYEKLFF. The CDR3 DNA follows: TGTGCCAGCAGCTTCCAGGGTTATGAAAAACTGTTTTTT. The rearrangement links TRBV4-2 to TRBJ1-4, with D possibly matching TRBD1 (5 bases). Looked up from germline, CDR1 is LGHNA and CDR2 is YNFKEQ. This CDR3 is built from 13 residues. Trimming cost V 5 bases and J 6 bases, with 10 bases left between them.

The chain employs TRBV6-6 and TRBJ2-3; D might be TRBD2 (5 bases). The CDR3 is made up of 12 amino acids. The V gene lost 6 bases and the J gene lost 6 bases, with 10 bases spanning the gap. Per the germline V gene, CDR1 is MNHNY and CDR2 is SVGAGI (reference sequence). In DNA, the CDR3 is TGTGCCAGCAGGTTACTAGGTGATACGCAGTATTTT. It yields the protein CASRLLGDTQYF.

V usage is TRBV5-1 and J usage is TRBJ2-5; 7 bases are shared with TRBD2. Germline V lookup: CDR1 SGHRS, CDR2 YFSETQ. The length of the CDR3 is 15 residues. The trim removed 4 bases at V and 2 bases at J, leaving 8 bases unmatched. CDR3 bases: TGCGCCAGCAGCCCCGAGCGGGGTGAGCAAGAGACCCAGTACTTC. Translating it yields CASSPERGEQETQYF.